Described below is a single T cell receptor beta chain sequence and its context. Sequenced by immunoSEQ multiplex PCR; TCRdb stores in-frame clones only, minus some. The sample carries 80,000 to 90,000 clones, 86% recorded once. The data derive from a study of identifying expanded T cells in peripheral blood. The CDR3 is made up of 13 amino acids. Trimming pared 7 bases from V and 7 bases from J, leaving 17 bases between. Germline CDR1 and CDR2: MNHNS and SASEGT. This chain connects TRBV6-1 to TRBJ2-7, with D possibly TRBD1 on 6 matching bases. The source material was blood. The TCR originated in a person aged 18 to 69 in good health. The CDR3 DNA is TGTGCCAGCAAGGTGCCAGGGGCGCGGGAGCAGTACTTC. Protein: CASKVPGAREQYF.